These T cell receptor beta chains were read from a single sample in a study of Ad26.COV2.S vaccination and SARS-CoV-2 variants. Profiled with immunoSEQ multiplex PCR; TCRdb holds only in-frame clones, not every one. The sample includes approximately 410,000 clones, roughly 90% of them seen just once. Sequenced here: peripheral blood, sampled in a trial of Ad26.COV2.S vaccine versus placebo. Every receptor here comes from a person aged 18 to 65 who received the Ad26.COV2.S COVID-19 vaccine or a placebo. Both conserved end residues are part of each CDR3. D genes are given only for firm matches. Some rows have no size entry. The others give once, few or many, or a class for an expanded clone.

J gene: TRBJ2-3
clone size: -
V gene: TRBV7-2
D gene: -
CDR3 DNA: TGTGCCAGCAGCTTAGATGTGGGGGGAACGATCACAGATACGCAGTATTTT
CDR3 protein: CASSLDVGGTITDTQYF

J gene: TRBJ2-5
clone size: -
V gene: TRBV27
D gene: -
CDR3 DNA: TGTGCCAGCAGTCCTTCGTGGGGGCCCCGTGAGACCCAGTACTTC
CDR3 protein: CASSPSWGPRETQYF

J gene: TRBJ2-5
clone size: -
V gene: TRBV7-2
D gene: -
CDR3 DNA: TGTGCCAGCAGCTTAGCTCGGACGCAGGGGCAAGAGACCCAGTACTTC
CDR3 protein: CASSLARTQGQETQYF

J gene: TRBJ1-4
clone size: -
V gene: TRBV15
D gene: TRBD1
CDR3 DNA: TGTGCCACCAGCAGAGGCCAGGGGGGGCAGAAGGAAAAACTGTTTTTT
CDR3 protein: CATSRGQGGQKEKLFF

J gene: TRBJ1-6
clone size: -
V gene: TRBV12-3/TRBV12-4
D gene: -
CDR3 DNA: TGTGCCAGCAAACAATCCCATAATTCACCCCTCCACTTT
CDR3 protein: CASKQSHNSPLHF

J gene: TRBJ2-5
clone size: -
V gene: TRBV7-2
D gene: -
CDR3 DNA: TGTGCCAGCAGCTCAGGGTCGGCGGAGACCCAGTACTTC
CDR3 protein: CASSSGSAETQYF

J gene: TRBJ2-1
clone size: -
V gene: TRBV6-6
D gene: -
CDR3 DNA: TGTGCCAGCAGGTCGACTTCGGGGGCCGTATACAATGAGCAGTTCTTC
CDR3 protein: CASRSTSGAVYNEQFF

J gene: TRBJ2-6
clone size: -
V gene: TRBV19
D gene: -
CDR3 DNA: TGTGCCAGTAGTAATCCCTCTGGGGCCAACGTCCTGACTTTC
CDR3 protein: CASSNPSGANVLTF

J gene: TRBJ2-6
clone size: -
V gene: TRBV9
D gene: TRBD1
CDR3 DNA: TGTGCCAGCAGCGTCCAAGCGGGACAGGGGGAAGCTGGGGCCAACGTCCTGACTTTC
CDR3 protein: CASSVQAGQGEAGANVLTF

J gene: TRBJ2-1
clone size: -
V gene: TRBV9
D gene: -
CDR3 DNA: TGTGCCAGCAGCGTAGTAGGATTGAGTGGTTACAATGAGCAGTTCTTC
CDR3 protein: CASSVVGLSGYNEQFF

J gene: TRBJ2-7
clone size: -
V gene: TRBV5-6
D gene: -
CDR3 DNA: TGTGCCAGCCGGACGCAAAACCCGGGGTACGAGCAGTACTTC
CDR3 protein: CASRTQNPGYEQYF

J gene: TRBJ1-1
clone size: -
V gene: TRBV4-1
D gene: TRBD1
CDR3 DNA: TGCGCCAGCAGCCAAGTTTTCCTCCCAGGGGGGATGAACACTGAAGCTTTCTTT
CDR3 protein: CASSQVFLPGGMNTEAFF

J gene: TRBJ1-6
clone size: -
V gene: TRBV27
D gene: -
CDR3 DNA: TGTGCCAGCAGTTTTTTGGGTTCACCCCTCCACTTT
CDR3 protein: CASSFLGSPLHF

J gene: TRBJ2-3
clone size: once
V gene: TRBV3-1/TRBV3-2
D gene: TRBD2
CDR3 DNA: TGTGCCAGCAGCCCGCCTCCGGGGGGAGGCTCAGATACGCAGTATTTT
CDR3 protein: CASSPPPGGGSDTQYF

J gene: TRBJ2-5
clone size: -
V gene: TRBV27
D gene: TRBD2
CDR3 DNA: TGTGCCAGCAGTAGCGGGGGGCCTGGCGGGACCCAGTACTTC
CDR3 protein: CASSSGGPGGTQYF

J gene: TRBJ2-7
clone size: once
V gene: TRBV5-1
D gene: TRBD1
CDR3 DNA: TGCGCCAGCAGCGTTGACAGGGAAAAGTACGAGCAGTACTTC
CDR3 protein: CASSVDREKYEQYF

J gene: TRBJ1-2
clone size: -
V gene: TRBV7-8
D gene: -
CDR3 DNA: TGTGCCAGCAGCTTACCGGGTAGAAACTATGGCTACACCTTC
CDR3 protein: CASSLPGRNYGYTF

J gene: TRBJ1-4
clone size: -
V gene: TRBV2
D gene: TRBD1
CDR3 DNA: TGTGCCAGCAGAGAACAGGGACAGGGATGGGTTGAAAAACTGTTTTTT
CDR3 protein: CASREQGQGWVEKLFF

J gene: TRBJ1-1
clone size: -
V gene: TRBV5-8
D gene: -
CDR3 DNA: TGTGCCAGCAGCCTCCAGGGAGGGGACACTGAAGCTTTCTTT
CDR3 protein: CASSLQGGDTEAFF

J gene: TRBJ2-5
clone size: -
V gene: TRBV4-1
D gene: TRBD2
CDR3 DNA: TGCGCCAGCAGCCAAGTGAAGCGGGGGCAAGAGACCCAGTACTTC
CDR3 protein: CASSQVKRGQETQYF

J gene: TRBJ1-1
clone size: -
V gene: TRBV5-8
D gene: TRBD1
CDR3 DNA: TGTGCCAGCAGCAAACGGACAGGGGTGACTGAAGCTTTCTTT
CDR3 protein: CASSKRTGVTEAFF

J gene: TRBJ2-1
clone size: -
V gene: TRBV9
D gene: TRBD2
CDR3 DNA: TGTGCCAGCAGCGTAGCCACTGGCGGGGGGGCTTTTGAGCAGTTCTTC
CDR3 protein: CASSVATGGGAFEQFF

J gene: TRBJ1-3
clone size: -
V gene: TRBV30
D gene: -
CDR3 DNA: TGTGCCTGGAGGCTTCGGGGTTTTGGAAACACCATATATTTT
CDR3 protein: CAWRLRGFGNTIYF

J gene: TRBJ2-5
clone size: -
V gene: TRBV7-8
D gene: -
CDR3 DNA: TGTGCCAGCAGCTTAGCGCGGGGCGTGGAGACCCAGTACTTC
CDR3 protein: CASSLARGVETQYF

J gene: TRBJ2-3
clone size: -
V gene: TRBV7-2
D gene: -
CDR3 DNA: TGTGCCAGCAGCTTAGTCGTACTCCTAGGCACAGATACGCAGTATTTT
CDR3 protein: CASSLVVLLGTDTQYF

J gene: TRBJ2-3
clone size: -
V gene: TRBV28
D gene: TRBD1
CDR3 DNA: TGTGCCAGCAGTTTAGACAGGGGTTCAGATACGCAGTATTTT
CDR3 protein: CASSLDRGSDTQYF

J gene: TRBJ2-2
clone size: -
V gene: TRBV28
D gene: -
CDR3 DNA: TGTGCCAGCAGTTCCGTGGCAGGGGCCACCGGGGAGCTGTTTTTT
CDR3 protein: CASSSVAGATGELFF